This T cell receptor beta chain was identified during a study of blood T cell repertoires in COVID-19. Looking at the study overall: The cDNA or gDNA used as material had been derived from T cells, B-cell-depleted T cells, or PBMCs.

This clone has a handful of counts. Profiled with immunoSEQ multiplex PCR; TCRdb holds only in-frame clones, not every one. The sample lists some 200,000 clones, roughly 79% occurring once. Enrolled during active infection, Seattle patients were then followed longitudinally. Germline lookup yields CDR1 MGHRA and CDR2 YSYEKL. The CDR3 spans 15 residues. V was clipped by 0 bases and J by 0 bases, with 6 bases between them. This chain uses TRBV4-1 with TRBJ1-5; D not resolved. The sequenced sample was peripheral blood. The source is a woman between 35 and 50 years old with COVID-19, enrolled during active disease. The CDR3 sequence is CASSQDFNSNQPQHF. The CDR3, as DNA: TGCGCCAGCAGCCAAGATTTCAATAGCAATCAGCCCCAGCATTTT.